The rows below give T cell receptor beta chains drawn from one sample of a study of PD-L1 blockade in urothelial cancer. The table came from immunoSEQ multiplex PCR; TCRdb's copy has only in-frame clones and leaves some out. The table shows about 87,000 clones, with 84% occurring only once. The source material was PBMCs, sampled around atezolizumab (anti-PD-L1) treatment. All receptors come from a man in his fifties or sixties with urothelial cancer. The CDR3 runs from the conserved cysteine through the conserved F or W. The D gene is left open where the match is weak. Clone size, where shown, is once, few, many, or a class for clones that have expanded.

v_gene	abundance	len	d_gene	j_gene	CDR3aa	CDR3nt
TRBV5-4	.	14	TRBD1	TRBJ1-2	CASSWGQRSYGYTF	TGTGCCAGCAGCTGGGGACAGAGGTCTTATGGCTACACCTTC
TRBV11-2	few	15	TRBD1	TRBJ2-7	CASSVGTGGEYEQYF	TGTGCCAGCAGCGTCGGGACAGGGGGCGAATACGAGCAGTACTTC
TRBV7-2	.	15	TRBD2	TRBJ2-3	CASSRTSGSTDTQYF	TGTGCCAGCAGCCGGACTAGCGGCTCCACAGATACGCAGTATTTT
TRBV2	.	15	TRBD2	TRBJ2-5	CASTSSGGGQETQYF	TGTGCCAGCACTTCTAGCGGGGGCGGACAAGAGACCCAGTACTTC
TRBV5-1	.	15	.	TRBJ1-6	CASSLAGGGRSPLHF	TGCGCCAGCAGCTTGGCCGGGGGAGGGCGCTCACCCCTCCACTTT
TRBV18	.	23	TRBD2	TRBJ2-2	CASSPFMMTDHFSPSGMDGELFF	TGTGCCAGCTCACCATTCATGATGACAGACCACTTCAGTCCTAGCGGGATGGACGGGGAGCTGTTTTTT
TRBV2	.	14	TRBD2	TRBJ2-1	CASRAGTSGNEQFF	TGTGCCAGCAGGGCCGGGACTAGCGGAAATGAGCAGTTCTTC
TRBV5-4	.	15	TRBD2	TRBJ2-3	CASSLTSGRADTQYF	TGTGCCAGCAGCTTGACTAGCGGGCGGGCAGATACGCAGTATTTT
TRBV27	.	17	.	TRBJ2-1	CASMPLRETFSYNEQFF	TGTGCCAGCATGCCCCTCCGGGAGACATTCTCCTACAATGAGCAGTTCTTC
TRBV7-2	.	14	.	TRBJ2-7	CASSPLGATKEQYF	TGTGCCAGCAGCCCTCTGGGGGCTACTAAGGAGCAGTACTTC
TRBV28	.	14	TRBD2	TRBJ2-7	CATVTSGSSYEQYF	TGTGCCACCGTCACTAGCGGGAGCTCCTACGAGCAGTACTTC
TRBV18	once	13	.	TRBJ1-5	CASSSDDNQPQHF	TGTGCCAGCTCATCAGATGATAATCAGCCCCAGCATTTT
TRBV5-1	.	13	TRBD2	TRBJ2-5	CASSRGEKETQYF	TGCGCCAGCAGCCGGGGGGAAAAAGAGACCCAGTACTTC
TRBV5-1	.	14	.	TRBJ2-7	CASSSQTGVDEQYF	TGCGCCAGCAGCTCCCAGACAGGTGTCGACGAGCAGTACTTC
TRBV7-9	.	18	TRBD1	TRBJ2-5	CASSSGSWMDRGPETQYF	TGTGCCAGCAGCTCCGGAAGCTGGATGGACAGGGGGCCGGAGACCCAGTACTTC
TRBV11-3	.	14	.	TRBJ2-7	CASSSRRPAYEQYF	TGTGCCAGCAGCTCACGCAGGCCAGCCTACGAGCAGTACTTC
TRBV5-4	once	16	.	TRBJ2-3	CASSLSGGTRTDTQYF	TGTGCCAGCAGCTTGAGTGGGGGGACTCGCACAGATACGCAGTATTTT
TRBV9	.	14	TRBD1	TRBJ2-1	CASSIGQGRHEQFF	TGTGCCAGCAGCATTGGACAGGGTAGACATGAGCAGTTCTTC
TRBV5-6	once	15	.	TRBJ1-2	CASSLFQGGSYGYTF	TGTGCCAGCAGCTTGTTTCAGGGAGGATCCTATGGCTACACCTTC
TRBV30	few	13	.	TRBJ1-2	CAWGQPLNYGYTF	TGTGCCTGGGGACAGCCACTTAACTATGGCTACACCTTC
TRBV11-2	.	12	.	TRBJ2-5	CASSFTGETQYF	TGTGCCAGCAGCTTTACCGGAGAGACCCAGTACTTC
TRBV5-6	.	13	.	TRBJ2-7	CASSLRNSYEQYF	TGTGCCAGCAGCCTAAGAAACTCCTACGAGCAGTACTTC
TRBV9	.	18	TRBD2	TRBJ2-1	CASSVGTSGLSSYNEQFF	TGTGCCAGCAGCGTAGGGACTAGCGGCTTGAGCTCCTACAATGAGCAGTTCTTC
TRBV7-2	.	13	.	TRBJ2-7	CASSFETRYEQYF	TGTGCCAGCAGCTTCGAGACTAGGTACGAGCAGTACTTC